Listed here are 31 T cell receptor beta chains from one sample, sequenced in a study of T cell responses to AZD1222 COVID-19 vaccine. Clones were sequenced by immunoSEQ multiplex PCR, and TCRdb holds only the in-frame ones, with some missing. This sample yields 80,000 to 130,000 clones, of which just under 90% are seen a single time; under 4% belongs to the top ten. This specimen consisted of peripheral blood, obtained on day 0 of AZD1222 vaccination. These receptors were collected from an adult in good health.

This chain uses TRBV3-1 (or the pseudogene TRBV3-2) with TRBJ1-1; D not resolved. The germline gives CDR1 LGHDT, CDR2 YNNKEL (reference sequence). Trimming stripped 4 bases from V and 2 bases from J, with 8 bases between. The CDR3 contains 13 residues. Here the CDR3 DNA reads TGTGCCAGCAGCCTGGACCCCAACACTGAAGCTTTCTTT. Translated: CASSLDPNTEAFF.

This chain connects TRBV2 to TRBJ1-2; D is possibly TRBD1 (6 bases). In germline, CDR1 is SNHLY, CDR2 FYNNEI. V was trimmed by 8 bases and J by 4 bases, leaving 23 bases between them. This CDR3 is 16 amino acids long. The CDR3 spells CASSKGGGGRSYGYTF. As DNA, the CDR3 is TGTGCCAGCTCGAAGGGTGGGGGGGGCAGAAGCTATGGCTACACCTTC.

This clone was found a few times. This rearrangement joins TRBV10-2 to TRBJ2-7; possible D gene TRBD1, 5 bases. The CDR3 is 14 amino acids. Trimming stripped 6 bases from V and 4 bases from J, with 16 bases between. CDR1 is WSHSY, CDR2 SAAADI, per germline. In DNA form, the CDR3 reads TGCGCCAGCAGACCTAGGGGTCGCGGTTACGAGCAGTACTTC. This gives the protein CASRPRGRGYEQYF.

CDR3 nucleotides: TGTGCCAGCAGTTACAGGGGCCCTCGACCCTCCGGCGAGCAGTACTTC. This translates into CASSYRGPRPSGEQYF. The chain joins TRBV6-5 to TRBJ2-7, with D possibly TRBD1 on 5 matching bases. Looked up from germline, CDR1 is MNHEY and CDR2 is SVGAGI. The CDR3 runs 16 residues. Between the trimmed V and J ends, which lost 2 bases and 6 bases, there was a span of 20 bases.

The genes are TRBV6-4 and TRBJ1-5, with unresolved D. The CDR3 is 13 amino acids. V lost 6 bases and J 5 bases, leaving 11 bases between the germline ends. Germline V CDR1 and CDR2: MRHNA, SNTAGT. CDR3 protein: CASSSEIHQPQHF. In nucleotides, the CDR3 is TGTGCCAGCAGCTCAGAGATACATCAGCCCCAGCATTTT.

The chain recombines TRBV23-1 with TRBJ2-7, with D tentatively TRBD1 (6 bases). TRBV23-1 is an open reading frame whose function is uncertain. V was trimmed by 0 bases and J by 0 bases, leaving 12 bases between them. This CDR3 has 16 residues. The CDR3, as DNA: TGCGCCAGCAGTCAATCGGGGCCCAGGGGCTCCTACGAGCAGTACTTC. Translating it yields CASSQSGPRGSYEQYF.

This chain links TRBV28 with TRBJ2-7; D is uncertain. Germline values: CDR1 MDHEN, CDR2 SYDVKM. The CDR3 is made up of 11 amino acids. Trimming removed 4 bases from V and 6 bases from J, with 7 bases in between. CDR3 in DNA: TGTGCCAGCAGTTCCCGGTTCGAGCAGTACTTC. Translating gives CASSSRFEQYF.

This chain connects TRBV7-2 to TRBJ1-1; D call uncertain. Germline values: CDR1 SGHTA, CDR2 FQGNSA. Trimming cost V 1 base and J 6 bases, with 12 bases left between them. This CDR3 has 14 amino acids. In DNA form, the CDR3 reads TGTGCCAGCAGCTTAGGAGGCTCGAAAGCTGAAGCTTTCTTT. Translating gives CASSLGGSKAEAFF.

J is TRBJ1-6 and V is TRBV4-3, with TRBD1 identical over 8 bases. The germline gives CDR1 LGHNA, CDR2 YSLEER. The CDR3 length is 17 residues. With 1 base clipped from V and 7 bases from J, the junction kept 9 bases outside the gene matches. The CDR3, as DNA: TGCGCCAGCAGCCAAGCCGACCAGGGGGCGGTCAATTCACCCCTCCACTTT. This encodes CASSQADQGAVNSPLHF.

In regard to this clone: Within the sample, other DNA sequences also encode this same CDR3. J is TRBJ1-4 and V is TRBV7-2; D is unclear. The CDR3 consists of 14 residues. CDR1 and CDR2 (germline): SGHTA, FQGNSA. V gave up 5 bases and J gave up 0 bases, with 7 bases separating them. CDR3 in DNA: TGTGCCAGCAGCCGGGGAGCAACTAATGAAAAACTGTTTTTT. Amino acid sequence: CASSRGATNEKLFF.

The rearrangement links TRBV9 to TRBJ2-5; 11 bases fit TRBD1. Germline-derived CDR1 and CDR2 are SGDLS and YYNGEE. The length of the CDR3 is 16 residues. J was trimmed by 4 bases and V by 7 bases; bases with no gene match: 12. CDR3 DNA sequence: TGTGCCAGCTCCCCGGTCGGACAGGGGGCTAGAGAGACCCAGTACTTC. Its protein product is CASSPVGQGARETQYF.

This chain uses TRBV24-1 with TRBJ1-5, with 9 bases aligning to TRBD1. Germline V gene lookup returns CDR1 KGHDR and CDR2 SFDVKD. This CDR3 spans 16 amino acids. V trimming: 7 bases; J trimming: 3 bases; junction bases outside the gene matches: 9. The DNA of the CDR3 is TGTGCCACCAGCACCGGACAGGGGATTCCCAATCAGCCCCAGCATTTT. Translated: CATSTGQGIPNQPQHF.

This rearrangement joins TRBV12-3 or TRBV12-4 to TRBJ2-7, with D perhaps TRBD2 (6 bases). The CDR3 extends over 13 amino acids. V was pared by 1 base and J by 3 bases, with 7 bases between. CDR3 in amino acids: CASSLVGGYEQYF. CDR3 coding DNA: TGTGCCAGCAGTTTAGTGGGGGGCTACGAGCAGTACTTC.

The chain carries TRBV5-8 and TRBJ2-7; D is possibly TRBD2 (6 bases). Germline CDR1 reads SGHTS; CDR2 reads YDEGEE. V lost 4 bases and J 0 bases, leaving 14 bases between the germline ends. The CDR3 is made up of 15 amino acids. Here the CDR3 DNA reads TGTGCCAGCAGCGGGGGACTCTTTAGCTCCTACGAGCAGTACTTC. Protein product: CASSGGLFSSYEQYF.

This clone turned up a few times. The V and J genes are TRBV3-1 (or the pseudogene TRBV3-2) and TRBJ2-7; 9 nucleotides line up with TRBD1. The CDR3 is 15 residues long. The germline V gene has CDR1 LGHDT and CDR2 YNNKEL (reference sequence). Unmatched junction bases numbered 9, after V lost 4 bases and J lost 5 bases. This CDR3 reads CASSPGTGWLHEQYF. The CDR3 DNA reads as TGTGCCAGCAGCCCTGGGACAGGGTGGCTGCACGAGCAGTACTTC.

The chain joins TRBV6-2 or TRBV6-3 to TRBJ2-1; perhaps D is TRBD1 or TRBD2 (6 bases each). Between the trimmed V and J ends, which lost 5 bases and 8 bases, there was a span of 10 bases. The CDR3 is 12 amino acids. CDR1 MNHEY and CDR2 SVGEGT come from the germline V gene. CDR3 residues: CASSTGGYEQFF. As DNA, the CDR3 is TGTGCCAGCAGTACCGGGGGCTATGAGCAGTTCTTC.

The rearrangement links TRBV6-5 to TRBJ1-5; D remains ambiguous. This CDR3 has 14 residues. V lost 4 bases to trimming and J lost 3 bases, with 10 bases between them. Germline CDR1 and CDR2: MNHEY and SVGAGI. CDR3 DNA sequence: TGTGCCAGCAGTTTCAACAGCCTCAATCAGCCCCAGCATTTT. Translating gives CASSFNSLNQPQHF.

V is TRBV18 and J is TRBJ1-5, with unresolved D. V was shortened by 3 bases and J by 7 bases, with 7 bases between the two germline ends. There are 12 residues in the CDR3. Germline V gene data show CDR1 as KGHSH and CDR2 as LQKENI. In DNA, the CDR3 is TGTGCCAGCTCACCCCCGGGGCAGCCCCAGCATTTT. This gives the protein CASSPPGQPQHF.

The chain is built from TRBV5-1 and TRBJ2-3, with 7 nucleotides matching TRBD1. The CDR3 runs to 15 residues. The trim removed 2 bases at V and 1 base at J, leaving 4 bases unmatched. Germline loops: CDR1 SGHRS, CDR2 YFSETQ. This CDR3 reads CASSLRQGGTDTQYF. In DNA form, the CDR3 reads TGCGCCAGCAGCTTAAGACAGGGTGGCACAGATACGCAGTATTTT. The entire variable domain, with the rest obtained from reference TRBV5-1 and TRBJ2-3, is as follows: KAGVTQTPRYLIKTRGQQVTLSCSPISGHRSVSWYQQTPGQGLQFLFEYFSETQRNKGNFPGRFSGRQFSNSRSEMNVSTLELGDSALYLCASSLRQGGTDTQYFGPGTRLTVL.

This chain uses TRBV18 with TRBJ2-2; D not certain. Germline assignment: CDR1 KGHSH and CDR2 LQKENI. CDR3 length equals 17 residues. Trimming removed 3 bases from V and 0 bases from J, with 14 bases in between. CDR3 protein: CASSPPFGSSNTGELFF. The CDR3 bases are TGTGCCAGCTCACCCCCCTTTGGTAGCTCGAACACCGGGGAGCTGTTTTTT.

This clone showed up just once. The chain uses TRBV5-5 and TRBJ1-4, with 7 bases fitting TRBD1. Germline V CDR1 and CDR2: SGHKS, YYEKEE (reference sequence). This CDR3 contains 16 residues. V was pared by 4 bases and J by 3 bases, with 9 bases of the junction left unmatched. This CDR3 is CASSLTGVEPNEKLFF. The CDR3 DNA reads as TGTGCCAGCAGCCTCACAGGGGTTGAGCCTAATGAAAAACTGTTTTTT. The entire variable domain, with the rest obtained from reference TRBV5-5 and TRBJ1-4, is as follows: DAGVTQSPTHLIKTRGQQVTLRCSPISGHKSVSWYQQVLGQGPQFIFQYYEKEERGRGNFPDRFSARQFPNYSSELNVNALLLGDSALYLCASSLTGVEPNEKLFFGSGTQLSVL.

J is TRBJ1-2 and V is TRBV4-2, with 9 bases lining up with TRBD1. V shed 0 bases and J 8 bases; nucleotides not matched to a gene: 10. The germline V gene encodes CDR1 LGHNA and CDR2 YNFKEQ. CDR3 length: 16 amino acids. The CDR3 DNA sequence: TGTGCCAGCAGCCAAGACCCGGGACAGGGAGTCTACGGCTACACCTTC. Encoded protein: CASSQDPGQGVYGYTF.

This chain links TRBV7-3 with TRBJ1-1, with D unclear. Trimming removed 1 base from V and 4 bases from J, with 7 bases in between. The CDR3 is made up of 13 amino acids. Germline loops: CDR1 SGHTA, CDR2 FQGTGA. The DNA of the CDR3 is TGTGCCAGCAGCTTAAGTTATGGCACTGAAGCTTTCTTT. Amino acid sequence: CASSLSYGTEAFF.

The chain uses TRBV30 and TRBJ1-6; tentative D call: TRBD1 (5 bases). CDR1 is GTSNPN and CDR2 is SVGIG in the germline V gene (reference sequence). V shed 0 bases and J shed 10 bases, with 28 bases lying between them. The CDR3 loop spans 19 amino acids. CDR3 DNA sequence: TGTGCCTGGAGTGTTTCCGACCTAGTAGGCCCAGGGTCAGGATCACCCCTCCACTTT. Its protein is CAWSVSDLVGPGSGSPLHF.

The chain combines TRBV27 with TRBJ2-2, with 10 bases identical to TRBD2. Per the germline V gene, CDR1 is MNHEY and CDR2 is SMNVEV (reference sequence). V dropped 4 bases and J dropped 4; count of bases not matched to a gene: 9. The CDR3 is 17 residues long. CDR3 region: CASSSGPSGGGTGELFF. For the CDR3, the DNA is TGTGCCAGCAGTTCCGGCCCAAGCGGGGGGGGCACCGGGGAGCTGTTTTTT.

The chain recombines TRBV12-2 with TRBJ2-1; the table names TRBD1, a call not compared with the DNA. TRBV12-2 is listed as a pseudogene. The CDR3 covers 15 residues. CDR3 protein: CASRPGTGSYNEQFF. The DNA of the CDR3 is TGTGCAAGTCGCCCCGGGACAGGGTCCTACAATGAGCAGTTCTTC.

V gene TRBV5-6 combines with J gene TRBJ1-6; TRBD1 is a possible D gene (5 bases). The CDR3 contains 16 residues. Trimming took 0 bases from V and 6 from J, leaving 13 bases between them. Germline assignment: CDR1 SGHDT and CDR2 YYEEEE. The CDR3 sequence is CASSLEGFTVNSPLHF. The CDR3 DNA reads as TGTGCCAGCAGCTTGGAGGGGTTTACAGTTAATTCACCCCTCCACTTT.

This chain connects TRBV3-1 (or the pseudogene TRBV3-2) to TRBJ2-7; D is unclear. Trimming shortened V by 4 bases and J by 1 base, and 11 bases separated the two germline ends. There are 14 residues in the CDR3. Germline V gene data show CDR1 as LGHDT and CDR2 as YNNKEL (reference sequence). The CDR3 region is CASSRRDPSYEQYF. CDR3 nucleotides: TGTGCCAGCAGCCGCAGAGACCCATCCTACGAGCAGTACTTC.

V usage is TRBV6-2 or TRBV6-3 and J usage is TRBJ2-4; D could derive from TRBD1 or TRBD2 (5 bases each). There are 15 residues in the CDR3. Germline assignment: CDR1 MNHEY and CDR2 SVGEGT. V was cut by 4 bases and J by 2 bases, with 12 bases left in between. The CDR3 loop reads CASSLTEGTKNIQYF. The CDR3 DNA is TGTGCCAGCAGTTTGACAGAGGGTACCAAAAACATTCAGTACTTC.

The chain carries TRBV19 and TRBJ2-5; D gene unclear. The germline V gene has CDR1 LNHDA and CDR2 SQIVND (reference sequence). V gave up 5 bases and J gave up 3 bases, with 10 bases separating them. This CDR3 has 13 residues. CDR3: CASSPPPKETQYF. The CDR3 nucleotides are TGTGCCAGTAGTCCCCCTCCTAAAGAGACCCAGTACTTC.

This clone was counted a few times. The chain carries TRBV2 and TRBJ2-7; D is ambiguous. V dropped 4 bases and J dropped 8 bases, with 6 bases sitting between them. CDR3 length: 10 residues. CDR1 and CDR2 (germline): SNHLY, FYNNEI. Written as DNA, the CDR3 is TGTGCCAGCAGTGGGCCGCAGCAGTACTTC. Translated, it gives CASSGPQQYF.